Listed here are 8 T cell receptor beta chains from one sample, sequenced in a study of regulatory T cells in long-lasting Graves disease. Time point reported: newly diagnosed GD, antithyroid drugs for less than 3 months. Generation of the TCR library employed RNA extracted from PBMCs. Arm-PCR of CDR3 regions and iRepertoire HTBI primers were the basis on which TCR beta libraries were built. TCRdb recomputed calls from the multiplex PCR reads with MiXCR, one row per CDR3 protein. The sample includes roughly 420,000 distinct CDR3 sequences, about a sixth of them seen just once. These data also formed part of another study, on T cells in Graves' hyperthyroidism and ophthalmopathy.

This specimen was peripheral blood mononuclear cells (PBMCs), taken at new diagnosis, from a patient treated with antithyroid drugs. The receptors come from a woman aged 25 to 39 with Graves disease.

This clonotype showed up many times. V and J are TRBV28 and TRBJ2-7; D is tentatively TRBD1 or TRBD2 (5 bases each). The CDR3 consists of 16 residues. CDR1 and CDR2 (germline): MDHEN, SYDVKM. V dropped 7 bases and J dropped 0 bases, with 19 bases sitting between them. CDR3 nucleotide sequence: TGTGCCAGCACCGACATTGGGGGAGCAAGCTCCTACGAGCAGTACTTC. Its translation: CASTDIGGASSYEQYF.

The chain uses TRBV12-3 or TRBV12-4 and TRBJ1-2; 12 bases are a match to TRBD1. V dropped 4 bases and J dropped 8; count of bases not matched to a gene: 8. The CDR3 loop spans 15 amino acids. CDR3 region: CASSSTGTGGRGYTF. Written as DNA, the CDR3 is TGTGCCAGCAGTTCCACCGGGACAGGGGGCAGGGGCTACACCTTC.

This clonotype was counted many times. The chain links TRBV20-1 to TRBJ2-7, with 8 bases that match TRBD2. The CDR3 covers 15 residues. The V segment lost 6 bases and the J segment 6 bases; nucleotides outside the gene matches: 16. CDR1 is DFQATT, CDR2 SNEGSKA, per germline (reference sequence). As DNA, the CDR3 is TGCAGTGCCACGGCGACGAGCGGGAGAGGGCGCGAGCAGTACTTC. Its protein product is CSATATSGRGREQYF.

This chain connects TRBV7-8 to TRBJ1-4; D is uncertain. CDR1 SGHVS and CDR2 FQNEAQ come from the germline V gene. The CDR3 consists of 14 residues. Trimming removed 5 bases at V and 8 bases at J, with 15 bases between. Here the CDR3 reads CASSLSGPSEKLFF. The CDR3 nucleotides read TGTGCCAGCAGCCTTTCGGGCCCTTCCGAAAAACTGTTTTTT.

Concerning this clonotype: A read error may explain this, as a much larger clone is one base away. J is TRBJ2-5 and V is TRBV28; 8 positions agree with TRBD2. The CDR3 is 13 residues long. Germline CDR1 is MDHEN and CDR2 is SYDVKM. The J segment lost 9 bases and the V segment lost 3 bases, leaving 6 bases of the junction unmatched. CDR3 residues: CASSLPGGAAQYF. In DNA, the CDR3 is TGTGCCAGCAGTTTGCCGGGGGGGGCGGCCCAGTACTTC.

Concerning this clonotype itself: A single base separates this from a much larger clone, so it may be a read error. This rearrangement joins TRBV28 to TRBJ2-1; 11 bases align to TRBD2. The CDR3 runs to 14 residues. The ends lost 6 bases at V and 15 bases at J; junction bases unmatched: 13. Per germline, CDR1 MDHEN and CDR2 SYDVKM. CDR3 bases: TGTGCCAGCAGAAACCAACTAGCGGGAGAGACTTGGTTCTTC. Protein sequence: CASRNQLAGETWFF.

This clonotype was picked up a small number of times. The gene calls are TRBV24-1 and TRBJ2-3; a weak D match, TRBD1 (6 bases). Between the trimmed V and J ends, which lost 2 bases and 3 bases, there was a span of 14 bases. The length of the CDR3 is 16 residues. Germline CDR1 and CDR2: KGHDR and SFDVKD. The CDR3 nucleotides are TGTGCCACCAGTGATTCGAGGGGGATTGTGACAGATACGCAGTATTTT. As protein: CATSDSRGIVTDTQYF.

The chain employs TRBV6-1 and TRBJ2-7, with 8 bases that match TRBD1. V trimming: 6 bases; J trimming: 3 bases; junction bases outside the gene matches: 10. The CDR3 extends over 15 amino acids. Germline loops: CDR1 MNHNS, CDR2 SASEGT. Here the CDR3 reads CASSQRGDRRYEQYF. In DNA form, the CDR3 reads TGTGCCAGCAGCCAGCGAGGGGACAGGCGCTACGAGCAGTACTTC.